The clone carrying this T cell receptor beta chain was seen at least ten times. MiXCR, run by TCRdb on the RT-PCR reads, gives a single entry per CDR3 protein. The table includes almost 700,000 distinct CDR3 sequences, 14% detected once. The receptor comes from a female donor in good health, serving as a healthy control. Sequencing input: memory CD4+ T cells from blood.

As DNA, the CDR3 is TGCAGTGCTAGTCGGCTAGCGGGGGCCCTTGTGCTGGGCACCGGGGAGCTGTTTTTT. Translating gives CSASRLAGALVLGTGELFF. The rearrangement links TRBV20-1 to TRBJ2-2, with TRBD2 matching over 10 bases. The CDR3 totals 19 residues. In germline, CDR1 is DFQATT, CDR2 SNEGSKA (reference sequence). Losses at the gene ends were 3 bases for V and 4 bases for J; bases not matched to a gene: 17.